This TCR beta chain was retrieved from a study of cytomegalovirus exposure and HLA in healthy donors. Study summary: Researchers found that roughly 81% of fewer than 450 genotyped donors fell within the Caucasian-associated ancestry cluster. Findings of the study overall: In an earlier analysis, productive rearrangement rates for most beta V segments clustered near 87% or 30%.

The PCR used 60 Vbeta and 13 Jbeta primers. TCRdb keeps only in-frame clones here, not all; method: immunoSEQ multiplex PCR. The sample lists around 140,000 clones, about 75% occurring once. For this clone: Its target is not known.

This CDR3 comprises 17 residues. Germline V lookup: CDR1 SGHNT, CDR2 YYREEE (reference sequence). Trimming at V came to 4 bases and at J to 0 bases, leaving 11 bases not matched to a gene. The receptor was isolated from a woman aged 40 to 55 in good health and CMV-seronegative. This rearrangement joins TRBV5-4 to TRBJ2-7; 9 positions match TRBD2. Material for sequencing was PBMCs. As DNA, the CDR3 is TGTGCCAGCAGCCCTTTATTGACTAGCGGCCGCTCCTACGAGCAGTACTTC. Its translation is CASSPLLTSGRSYEQYF.